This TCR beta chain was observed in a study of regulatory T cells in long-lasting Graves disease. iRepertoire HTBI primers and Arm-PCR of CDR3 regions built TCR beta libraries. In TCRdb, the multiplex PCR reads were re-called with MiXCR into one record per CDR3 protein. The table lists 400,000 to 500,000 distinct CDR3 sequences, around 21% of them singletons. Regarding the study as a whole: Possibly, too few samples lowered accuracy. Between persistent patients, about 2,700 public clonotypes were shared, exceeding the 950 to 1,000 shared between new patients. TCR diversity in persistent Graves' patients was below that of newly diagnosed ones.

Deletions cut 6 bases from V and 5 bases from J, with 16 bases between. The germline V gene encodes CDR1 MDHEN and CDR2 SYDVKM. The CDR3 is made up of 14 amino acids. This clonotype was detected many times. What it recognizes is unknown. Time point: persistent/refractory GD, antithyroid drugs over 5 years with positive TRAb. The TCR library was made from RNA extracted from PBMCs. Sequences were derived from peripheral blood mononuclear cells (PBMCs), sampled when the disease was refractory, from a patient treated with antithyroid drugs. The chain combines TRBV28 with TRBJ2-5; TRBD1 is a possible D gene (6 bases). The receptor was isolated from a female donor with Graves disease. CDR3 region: CASSLPQGTETQYF. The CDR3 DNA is TGTGCCAGCAGCCTACCCCAGGGGACGGAGACCCAGTACTTC.